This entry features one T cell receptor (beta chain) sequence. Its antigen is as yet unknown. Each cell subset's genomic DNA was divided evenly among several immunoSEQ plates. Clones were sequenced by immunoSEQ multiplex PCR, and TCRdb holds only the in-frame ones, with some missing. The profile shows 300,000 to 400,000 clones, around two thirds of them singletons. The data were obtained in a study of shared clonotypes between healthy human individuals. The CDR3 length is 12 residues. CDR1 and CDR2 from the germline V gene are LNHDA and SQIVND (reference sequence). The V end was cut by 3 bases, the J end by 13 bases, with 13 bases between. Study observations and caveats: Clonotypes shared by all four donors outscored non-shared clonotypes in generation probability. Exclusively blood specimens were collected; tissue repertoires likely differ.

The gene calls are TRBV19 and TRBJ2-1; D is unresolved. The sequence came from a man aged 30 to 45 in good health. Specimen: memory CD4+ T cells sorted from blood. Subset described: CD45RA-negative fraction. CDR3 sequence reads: CASSIFGLVQFF. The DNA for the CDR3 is TGTGCCAGTAGTATCTTTGGGTTGGTACAGTTCTTC.